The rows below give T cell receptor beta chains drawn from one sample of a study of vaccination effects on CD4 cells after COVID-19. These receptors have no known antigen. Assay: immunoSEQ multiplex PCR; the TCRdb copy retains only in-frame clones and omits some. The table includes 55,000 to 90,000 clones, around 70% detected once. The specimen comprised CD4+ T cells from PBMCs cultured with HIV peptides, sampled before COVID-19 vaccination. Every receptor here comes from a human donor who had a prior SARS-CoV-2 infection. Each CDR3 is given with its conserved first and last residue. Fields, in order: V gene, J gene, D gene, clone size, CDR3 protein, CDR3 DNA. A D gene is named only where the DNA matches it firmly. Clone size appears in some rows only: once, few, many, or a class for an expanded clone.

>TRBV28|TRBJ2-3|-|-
CASRQTGTDTQYF
TGTGCCAGCAGACAGACAGGTACAGATACGCAGTATTTT
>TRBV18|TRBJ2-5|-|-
CASSLQETQYF
TGTGCCAGCTCACTACAAGAGACCCAGTACTTC
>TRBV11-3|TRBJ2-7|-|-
CASSFTGSSYEQYF
TGTGCCAGCAGCTTCACAGGGAGCTCCTACGAGCAGTACTTC
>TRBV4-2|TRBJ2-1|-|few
CASSQVSAGSSYNEQFF
TGTGCCAGCAGCCAAGTGTCCGCGGGGAGCTCCTACAATGAGCAGTTCTTC
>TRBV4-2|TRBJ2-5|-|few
CASSQQAGETQYF
TGTGCCAGCAGCCAACAGGCGGGGGAGACCCAGTACTTC
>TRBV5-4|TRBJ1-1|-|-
CASSLWGRVAEAFF
TGTGCCAGCAGCTTGTGGGGAAGGGTCGCTGAAGCTTTCTTT
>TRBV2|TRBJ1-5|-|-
CASKPTVNQPQHF
TGTGCCAGCAAACCTACAGTAAATCAGCCCCAGCATTTT
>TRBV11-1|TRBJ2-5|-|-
CASSLGIGETQYF
TGTGCCAGCAGCTTAGGGATCGGGGAGACCCAGTACTTC
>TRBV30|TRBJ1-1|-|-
CAWSGQGIEAFF
TGTGCCTGGAGTGGCCAGGGGATTGAAGCTTTCTTT
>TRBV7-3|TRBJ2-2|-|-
CASSPLASGELFF
TGTGCCAGCAGCCCACTAGCCTCCGGGGAGCTGTTTTTT
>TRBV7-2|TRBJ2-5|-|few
CASSQSSGAAETQYF
TGTGCCAGCAGCCAAAGTTCGGGGGCGGCAGAGACCCAGTACTTC
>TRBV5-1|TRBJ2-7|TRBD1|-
CASSLGTGGEQYF
TGCGCCAGCAGCTTGGGGACAGGGGGCGAGCAGTACTTC
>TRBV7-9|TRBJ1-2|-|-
CASSLAPRRGGYTF
TGTGCCAGCAGCTTAGCTCCCCGCAGGGGTGGCTACACCTTC
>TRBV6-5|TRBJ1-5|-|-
CASSLGHLEPQHF
TGTGCCAGCAGTTTGGGACATTTAGAGCCCCAGCATTTT
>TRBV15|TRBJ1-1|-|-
CATSRREAVMNTEAFF
TGTGCCACCAGCAGGAGAGAGGCGGTGATGAACACTGAAGCTTTCTTT
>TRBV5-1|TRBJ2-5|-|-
CASRPAGGGLSETQYF
TGCGCCAGCCGCCCTGCGGGTGGCGGCTTATCGGAGACCCAGTACTTC
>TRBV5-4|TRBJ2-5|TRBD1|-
CASSLLPTGVMMETQYF
TGTGCCAGCAGCTTGTTGCCGACAGGGGTAATGATGGAGACCCAGTACTTC
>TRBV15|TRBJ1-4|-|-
CATSTEGATNEKLFF
TGTGCCACCAGCACCGAAGGGGCAACTAATGAAAAACTGTTTTTT
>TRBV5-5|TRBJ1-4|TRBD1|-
CASSQLGQGGEKLFF
TGTGCCAGCAGCCAGCTGGGACAGGGGGGTGAAAAACTGTTTTTT
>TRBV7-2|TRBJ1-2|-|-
CASSPPVGGLAGYTF
TGTGCCAGCAGCCCTCCCGTCGGAGGTCTGGCTGGCTACACCTTC
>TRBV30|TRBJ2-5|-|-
CAWSVGIRETQYF
TGTGCCTGGAGTGTAGGTATTAGGGAGACCCAGTACTTC
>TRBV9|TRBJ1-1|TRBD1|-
CASSVAPGGIILAEAFF
TGTGCCAGCAGCGTAGCGCCAGGGGGAATTATTTTAGCTGAAGCTTTCTTT
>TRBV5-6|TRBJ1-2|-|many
CASSRGLYGYTF
TGTGCCAGCAGCCGAGGATTATATGGCTACACCTTC
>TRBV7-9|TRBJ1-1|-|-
CASSLGGVPTEAFF
TGTGCCAGCAGCTTAGGAGGGGTGCCCACTGAAGCTTTCTTT
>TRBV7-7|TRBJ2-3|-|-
CASSSGVARGLDTQYF
TGTGCTAGCAGCTCAGGGGTAGCACGGGGGTTGGATACGCAGTATTTT
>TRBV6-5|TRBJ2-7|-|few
CASSTPGYYEQYF
TGTGCCAGCAGTACGCCGGGCTACTACGAGCAGTACTTC
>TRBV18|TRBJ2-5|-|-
CASSPLLDLKTQYF
TGTGCCAGCTCGCCCCTACTAGATTTGAAGACCCAGTACTTC
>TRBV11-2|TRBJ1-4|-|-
CASSRDLYLGEKLFF
TGTGCCAGCAGCCGGGACCTCTACCTGGGTGAAAAACTGTTTTTT
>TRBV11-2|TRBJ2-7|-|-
CASSLRQGGYEQYF
TGTGCCAGCAGCTTAAGACAAGGGGGCTACGAGCAGTACTTC
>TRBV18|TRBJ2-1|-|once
CASSRLQGIEQFF
TGTGCCAGCTCCCGACTCCAGGGGATTGAGCAGTTCTTC
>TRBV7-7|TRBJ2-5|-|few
CASSRALLETQYF
TGTGCTAGCAGCCGGGCCCTCCTGGAGACCCAGTACTTC
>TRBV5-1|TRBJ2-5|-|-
CASSPGTRGRETQYF
TGCGCCAGCAGCCCCGGGACTAGGGGGCGGGAGACCCAGTACTTC
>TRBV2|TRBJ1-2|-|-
CASRGDGGGYTF
TGTGCCAGCAGGGGGGATGGGGGAGGCTACACCTTC
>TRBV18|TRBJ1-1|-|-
CASSLGHGMNTEAFF
TGTGCCAGCTCATTAGGACACGGAATGAACACTGAAGCTTTCTTT
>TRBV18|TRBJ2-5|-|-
CASSPSRYNGETQYF
TGTGCCAGCTCACCTTCGAGATATAACGGTGAGACCCAGTACTTC
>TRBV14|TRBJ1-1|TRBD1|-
CASSRQGGTEAFF
TGTGCCAGCAGCCGACAGGGAGGAACTGAAGCTTTCTTT
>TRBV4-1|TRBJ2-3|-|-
CASSQVLGGRDTQYF
TGCGCCAGCAGCCAAGTGCTCGGCGGTCGGGATACGCAGTATTTT
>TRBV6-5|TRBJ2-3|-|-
CASSQTSTDTQYF
TGTGCCAGCAGCCAGACGAGCACAGATACGCAGTATTTT
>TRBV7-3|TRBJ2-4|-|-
CASSLSVGVAKNIQYF
TGTGCCAGCAGCTTATCAGTCGGAGTAGCCAAAAACATTCAGTACTTC
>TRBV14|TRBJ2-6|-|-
CASSRRGRDSGANVLTF
TGTGCCAGCAGCCGAAGGGGGAGGGACTCTGGGGCCAACGTCCTGACTTTC
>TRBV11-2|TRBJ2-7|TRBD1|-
CASSLGRGTGRYEQYF
TGTGCCAGCAGCTTAGGCCGGGGGACAGGGCGCTACGAGCAGTACTTC
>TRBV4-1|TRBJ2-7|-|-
CASSQPGVSYEQYF
TGCGCCAGCAGCCAACCAGGGGTCTCCTACGAGCAGTACTTC
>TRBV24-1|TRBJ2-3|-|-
CATSDRRGNSDTQYF
TGTGCCACCAGTGATCGAAGGGGGAATAGCGATACGCAGTATTTT
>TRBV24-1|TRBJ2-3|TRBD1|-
CATSDSGQGDADTQYF
TGTGCCACCAGTGATTCCGGACAGGGAGATGCAGATACGCAGTATTTT
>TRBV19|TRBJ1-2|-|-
CASSIQGGTGGYTF
TGTGCCAGTAGTATTCAGGGAGGGACGGGCGGCTACACCTTC
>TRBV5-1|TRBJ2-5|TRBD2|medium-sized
CASSLEGGETQYF
TGCGCCAGCAGCTTGGAGGGAGGGGAGACCCAGTACTTC
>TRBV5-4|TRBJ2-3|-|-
CASSLKGVDTQYF
TGTGCCAGCAGCTTAAAGGGCGTAGATACGCAGTATTTT
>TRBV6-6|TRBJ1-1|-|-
CASSARGQTTEAFF
TGTGCCAGCAGTGCCCGGGGGCAGACCACTGAAGCTTTCTTT
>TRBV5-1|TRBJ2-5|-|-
CASSLVSQGETQYF
TGCGCCAGCAGCTTGGTATCCCAGGGAGAGACCCAGTACTTC
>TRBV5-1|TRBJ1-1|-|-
CASSPGATNTEAFF
TGCGCCAGCAGCCCCGGGGCAACGAACACTGAAGCTTTCTTT
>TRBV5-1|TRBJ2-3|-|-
CASSLAGVDTQYF
TGCGCCAGCAGCTTGGCGGGGGTAGATACGCAGTATTTT
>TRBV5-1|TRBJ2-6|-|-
CASSLEGSWANVLTF
TGCGCCAGCAGCTTGGAGGGATCGTGGGCCAACGTCCTGACTTTC
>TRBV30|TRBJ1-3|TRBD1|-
CAWSVQGVTGNTIYF
TGTGCCTGGAGTGTGCAGGGGGTTACTGGAAACACCATATATTTT
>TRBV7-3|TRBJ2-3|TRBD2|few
CASSLLAGSTDTQYF
TGTGCCAGCAGCTTACTAGCGGGGAGTACAGATACGCAGTATTTT
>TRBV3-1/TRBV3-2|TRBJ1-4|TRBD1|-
CASSLVGTGNEKLFF
TGTGCCAGCAGCCTGGTGGGGACAGGGAATGAAAAACTGTTTTTT
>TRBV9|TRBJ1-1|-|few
CASSTTGHPNTEAFF
TGTGCCAGCAGCACCACCGGACACCCCAACACTGAAGCTTTCTTT
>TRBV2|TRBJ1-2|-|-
CASRALTVVSLRGYGYTF
TGTGCCAGCAGGGCCCTGACAGTAGTTTCTTTAAGGGGCTATGGCTACACCTTC
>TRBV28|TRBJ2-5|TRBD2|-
CASSLGLAYPPYF
TGTGCCAGCAGTTTGGGACTAGCTTATCCTCCGTACTTC
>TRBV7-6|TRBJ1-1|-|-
CASSSDIQGNTEAFF
TGTGCCAGCAGCTCTGACATACAGGGGAACACTGAAGCTTTCTTT